The rows below give T cell receptor beta chains drawn from one sample of a study of cytotoxic CD8 clonotypes in ibrutinib-treated CLL. Produced via immunoSEQ multiplex PCR; TCRdb's table is partial and in-frame only. The top ten clones hold approximately 27% of a sample with 150,000 or so clones, 70% to 80% of them seen once. Sequenced material: PBMCs, taken after 12 months of ibrutinib treatment. Receptors originate from a human donor with chronic lymphocytic leukemia. Each CDR3 is given with its conserved first and last residue. The order of the fields is V gene, clone size, CDR3 protein. Size is stated for part of the rows, as once, few or many counts, or as a class when the clone is expanded.

TRBV15 . CATSRAGTYNEQFF
TRBV7-4 . CASSLWDRVVQGQPQHF
TRBV25-1 . CASSEYQGGGVNTEAFF
TRBV19 . CASSSWGQGHYEQYF
TRBV25-1 . CASSPTPGAEAFF
TRBV28 few CASSPPLTGGLFF
TRBV4-1 . CASSQGFGANQPQHF
TRBV6-1 . CASRREATDTQYF
TRBV6-5 . CASSYAREQFF
TRBV5-4 . CASSLGQGGTEAFF
TRBV28 . CASSPSDRGQPQHF
TRBV19 few CASTDGTGHTGELFF
TRBV25-1 . CASSGHYEQYF
TRBV11-3 . CASSSRDRRGQPQHF
TRBV19 . CASRGQGASQPQHF
TRBV5-4 few CASSYTSGGADTQYF
TRBV6-4 . CASSPIATGLAQNEQFF
TRBV19 . CASSMLQGGSGANVLTF
TRBV20-1 . CSARKEKLFF
TRBV30 . CAWSVLITGEKLFF
TRBV5-1 . CASSFVGEQNSPLHF
TRBV11-2 . CASSLGRTGYYEQYF
TRBV6-5 . CASSYSAVTGQYGYTF
TRBV7-9 . CASSWAGRTLDGEQFF
TRBV28 few CASRGGPAEKLFF
TRBV6-5 . CASSLGQSSYNEQFF
TRBV5-1 . CASMAGALNNEQFF
TRBV28 . CASSLNKNNYGYTF
TRBV2 . CASSPLGGRAIGELFF
TRBV9 . CASSVAGGGTDTQYF
TRBV27 . CASSFTGARYEQYF
TRBV27 . CASSPPVGYGYTF
TRBV18 . CASSPDREFREKLFF
TRBV27 . CASSWAGPIAQHF
TRBV7-6 . CASSLDKYQPQHF
TRBV7-6 . CASSLAAGGRFASTDTQYF
TRBV6-5 few CASISGELNTGELFF
TRBV29-1 . CSVEREAQGSETQYF
TRBV7-3 . CASSLAGVTEAFF
TRBV7-9 . CASSSRIGGGEDNEQFF
TRBV30 . CAWSHYLYRGRGQETQYF
TRBV4-1 . CASSRVGGTYNEQFF
TRBV6-5 . CASSYSGGELFF
TRBV4-1 once CASSPPRRGDNSPLHF
TRBV6-5 once CASTPGGPPYF
TRBV19 few CASSPPGGQETQYF
TRBV6-4 few CASSDRGSGANVLTF
TRBV5-1 . CASSTDRADTQYF
TRBV28 . CASSFPGRRGSEAFF
TRBV11-3 . CASSWGQALYEQYF
TRBV6-5 . CASSYTTPSYEQYF
TRBV2 . CATGTSQETQYF
TRBV7-2 . CASSSRDRGNYGYTF
TRBV5-6 . CASSPRIQNIQYF